The sequence of this T cell receptor (beta chain) was determined in a study of glioma-infiltrating T cells after dendritic cell vaccination. Study-wide background: Dendritic cells derived from monocytes and pulsed with autologous tumor lysate formed the vaccine. Broader study findings: No direct clonality-survival link was found; a diverse polyclonal response may matter. Patients with more pretreatment TILs had longer time to progression and survival.

Primers: 60 V beta forward and 13 J beta reverse. The data were produced by immunoSEQ multiplex PCR, yet TCRdb's version contains in-frame clones alone and is incomplete. The sample carries tens of thousands of clones, roughly 84% recorded once. Regarding time point: after dendritic cell vaccination, including at tumor progression/relapse. This CDR3 region has 14 residues. Germline V lookup: CDR1 SGHRS, CDR2 YFSETQ. Trimming pared 6 bases from V and 7 bases from J, leaving 16 bases between. This clone came up once. Its antigen is not known. The sequence came from a human donor with glioblastoma. Material: blood, obtained after dendritic cell vaccination. This chain connects TRBV5-1 to TRBJ1-4; D is unresolved. The CDR3 region is CASTQLEGSEKLFF. The CDR3 DNA is TGCGCCAGCACCCAACTGGAGGGCTCTGAAAAACTGTTTTTT.